The sequence of this T cell receptor (beta chain) was determined in a study of blood T cell repertoires in COVID-19. About the study: Collection of acute and convalescent COVID-19 samples took place in the United States, Italy and Spain.

In the original workflow: Amplification of reference gene primers was used by the study to estimate nucleated cell counts. TCRdb's table, derived via immunoSEQ multiplex PCR, lists solely in-frame clones and lacks some. Clone size and V and J calls were adopted from that table, with D and trimming inferred from the DNA. The repertoire includes about 150,000 clones, 85% to 90% of them detected once, and 15% sits in the top ten. Trimming removed 7 bases at V and 0 bases at J, with 16 bases between. Looked up from germline, CDR1 is LNHDA and CDR2 is SQIVND (reference sequence). The CDR3 runs 16 residues.

The chain combines TRBV19 with TRBJ2-1, with D hard to call. Sequenced material: peripheral blood. This receptor was taken from a woman aged 40 to 50 with acute or convalescent COVID-19. The CDR3 nucleotides are TGTGCCAGTACCACCTCGCAGAAAGTCTCCTACAATGAGCAGTTCTTC. This gives the protein CASTTSQKVSYNEQFF.